The entry below describes one T cell receptor beta chain. Its antigen remains unidentified. The sample comes from a study of cytomegalovirus exposure and HLA in healthy donors. Study-level information: In a later analysis, it was reported that the roughly 130 validation repertoires had been produced on the same platform as the 550 to 850 repertoires belonging to the first cohort.

Libraries were prepared by immunoSEQ multiplex PCR; TCRdb keeps only in-frame clonotypes and omits some of them. In the table there are more than 90,000 clones, roughly nine tenths of which are singletons. Study results and caveats: According to a subsequent analysis, TCR clusters from the first cohort were inclined to appear together in the roughly 110 validation repertoires. A few chains tied to CMV proved CMV antigen-specific in vitro. Researchers counted 164 TCR beta chains as cytomegalovirus-associated.

The sequenced sample was PBMCs. The origin of this receptor is a young man in good health and CMV-seropositive.

The CDR3 reads CASSEPVGSSYNEQFF. The CDR3 DNA is TGTGCCAGCAGTGAGCCCGTCGGGAGCTCCTACAATGAGCAGTTCTTC. The rearrangement links TRBV25-1 to TRBJ2-1, with D tentatively TRBD2 (6 bases). This CDR3 contains 16 residues. Trimming removed 3 bases at V and 0 bases at J, with 12 bases between. CDR1 MGHDK and CDR2 SYGVNS come from the germline V gene.